These 21 T cell receptor beta chains share one sample of origin, sequenced in a study of PD-1 blockade in classical Hodgkin lymphoma. TCRdb keeps only in-frame clones here, not all; method: immunoSEQ multiplex PCR. The table has tens of thousands of clones, about 73% seen once. The time point was: cycle 4 day 1 (C4D1), after 6 weeks of nivolumab. Each patient experienced a relapse that followed autologous stem cell transplantation, and brentuximab vedotin exposure varied. The specimen was peripheral blood mononuclear cells (PBMCs), collected before the fourth cycle of nivolumab. These receptors all come from a human donor with classical Hodgkin lymphoma.

The chain carries TRBV18 and TRBJ2-7; 8 bases are shared with TRBD2. V lost 3 bases, J lost 5 bases, and 9 bases stayed unmatched. Germline CDR1 KGHSH, CDR2 LQKENI. The CDR3 has 15 amino acids. CDR3 sequence: CASSPPGLGANEQYF. Here the CDR3 DNA reads TGTGCCAGCTCACCGCCGGGACTAGGGGCCAACGAGCAGTACTTC.

As to this clone: Other DNA sequences within the sample encode an identical CDR3. The V call is TRBV2, the J call TRBJ1-2; unclear D gene. Germline loops: CDR1 SNHLY, CDR2 FYNNEI. V dropped 2 bases and J dropped 7 bases, with 8 bases sitting between them. The CDR3 is 12 residues long. In DNA, the CDR3 is TGTGCCAGCAGTGAACGGGGTAGTGGCTACACCTTC. The encoded protein is CASSERGSGYTF.

The chain couples TRBV6-5 to TRBJ1-4; D is unclear. Germline CDR1 reads MNHEY; CDR2 reads SVGAGI. Trimming stripped 6 bases from V and 11 bases from J, with 13 bases between. The CDR3 has 12 residues. The CDR3 coding sequence is TGTGCCAGCAGGTTTTCTGGAGGGAAACTGTTTTTT. This translates into CASRFSGGKLFF.

The chain joins TRBV2 to TRBJ1-1, with D hard to call. The CDR3 spans 14 residues. Germline CDR1 reads SNHLY; CDR2 reads FYNNEI. Deletions cut 7 bases from V and 8 bases from J, with 20 bases between. CDR3 nucleotides: TGTGCCAGCACCCCCCCGGCGACCACGCGGGAAGCTTTCTTT. It translates to CASTPPATTREAFF.

This chain links TRBV5-5 with TRBJ2-7; 7 bases match TRBD1. The V gene's germline CDR1 is SGHKS and CDR2 YYEKEE (reference sequence). The CDR3 totals 16 residues. V shed 1 base, J shed 2 bases, and the junction held 9 bases outside the gene matches. CDR3 coding DNA: TGTGCCAGCAGCTTGAATTTCGGGACAGACGCCTACGAGCAGTACTTC. Protein: CASSLNFGTDAYEQYF.

The rearrangement joins TRBV6-6 to TRBJ2-3; TRBD2 matches 12 bases. After removal of 5 bases from V and 3 bases from J, the junction contained 6 bases not matched to a gene. The germline V gene encodes CDR1 MNHNY and CDR2 SVGAGI (reference sequence). The CDR3 is 16 amino acids. CDR3: CASSRGTSGYTDTQYF. DNA for the CDR3: TGTGCCAGCAGTCGTGGGACTAGCGGGTATACAGATACGCAGTATTTT.

The gene calls are TRBV15 and TRBJ2-3, with TRBD2 matching over 7 bases. The CDR3 has 15 amino acids. Germline values: CDR1 LNHNV, CDR2 YYDKDF (reference sequence). J was trimmed by 1 base and V by 1 base; bases with no gene match: 2. CDR3 bases: TGTGCCACCAGCAGAGGCGGGAGTGGCACAGATACGCAGTATTTT. Protein: CATSRGGSGTDTQYF.

V is TRBV2 and J is TRBJ1-4; 9 bases map to TRBD1. The CDR3 contains 13 residues. CDR1 SNHLY and CDR2 FYNNEI come from the germline V gene. Trimming removed 6 bases from V and 13 bases from J; junction bases left unmatched: 9. The CDR3 here is CASSDRGDQGLFF. DNA for the CDR3: TGTGCCAGCAGCGACAGGGGGGACCAGGGACTGTTTTTT.

This chain uses TRBV5-1 with TRBJ1-5; a weak D match, TRBD1 (5 bases). The CDR3 is made up of 14 amino acids. V was trimmed by 4 bases and J by 5 bases, leaving 13 bases between them. The germline CDR1 and CDR2 sequences are SGHRS and YFSETQ. CDR3 bases: TGCGCCAGCAGCCCGGGACCTCTATATCAGCCCCAGCATTTT. It is translated as CASSPGPLYQPQHF.

This chain connects TRBV27 to TRBJ2-7; weak D call: TRBD2 (5 bases). CDR1 and CDR2 from the germline V gene are MNHEY and SMNVEV (reference sequence). The CDR3 runs to 12 residues. The V end was cut by 6 bases, the J end by 0 bases, with 6 bases between. For the CDR3, the DNA is TGTGCCAGCAGGGACTTCTCCTACGAGCAGTACTTC. Protein product: CASRDFSYEQYF.

The chain couples TRBV11-2 to TRBJ2-1, with no clear D. The germline V gene has CDR1 SGHAT and CDR2 FQNNGV. CDR3 size: 14 residues. V was pared by 0 bases and J by 3 bases, with 6 bases between. CDR3 sequence reads: CASSLDPFYNEQFF. The CDR3 nucleotides are TGTGCCAGCAGCTTAGACCCTTTCTACAATGAGCAGTTCTTC.

The chain is built from TRBV2 and TRBJ2-1; TRBD2 might be the D (5 bases). This CDR3 contains 12 residues. The germline V gene has CDR1 SNHLY and CDR2 FYNNEI. V lost 3 bases and J 9 bases, leaving 9 bases between the germline ends. For the CDR3, the DNA is TGTGCCAGCAGTGACGAGAGGGTTGAGCAGTTCTTC. It encodes CASSDERVEQFF.

V is TRBV7-9 and J is TRBJ2-5; possibly TRBD1 or TRBD2 for D (5 bases each). Between the trimmed V and J ends, which lost 5 bases and 1 base, there was a span of 20 bases. Germline CDR1 reads SEHNR; CDR2 reads FQNEAQ (reference sequence). The CDR3 length is 17 residues. CDR3 loop: CASSPGRGVATQETQYF. DNA of the CDR3: TGTGCCAGCAGCCCCGGTCGAGGGGTGGCGACCCAAGAGACCCAGTACTTC.

V is TRBV7-8 and J is TRBJ2-3; 7 bases match TRBD2. Per germline, CDR1 SGHVS and CDR2 FQNEAQ. J lost 10 bases, V lost 5 bases, and 6 bases had no gene match. This CDR3 comprises 12 residues. CDR3 sequence (DNA): TGTGCCAGCAGCCTCCAGGGAGGGGCGCAGTATTTT. It translates to CASSLQGGAQYF.

The rearrangement uses TRBV15 and TRBJ2-5, with D tentatively TRBD2 (6 bases). CDR1 is LNHNV and CDR2 is YYDKDF in the germline V gene (reference sequence). Trimming took 4 bases from V and 4 from J, leaving 10 bases between them. The CDR3 is made up of 13 amino acids. The CDR3: CATSNGGAETQYF. The CDR3 DNA reads TGTGCCACCAGCAACGGAGGGGCAGAGACCCAGTACTTC.

The V call is TRBV30, the J call TRBJ1-6, with D unresolved. V dropped 0 bases and J dropped 3 bases, with 3 bases sitting between them. The CDR3 has 13 residues. Germline V gives CDR1 GTSNPN, CDR2 SVGIG (reference sequence). The CDR3 coding sequence is TGTGCCTGGAGTGTCAGCTATAATTCACCCCTCCACTTT. Amino acids: CAWSVSYNSPLHF.

V usage is TRBV19 and J usage is TRBJ1-5; D gene uncertain. Germline V lookup: CDR1 LNHDA, CDR2 SQIVND (reference sequence). V dropped 4 bases and J dropped 3 bases, with 7 bases sitting between them. The CDR3 has 13 amino acids. The CDR3 DNA follows: TGTGCCAGTAGTACGATAACCAATCAGCCCCAGCATTTT. It translates to CASSTITNQPQHF.

This clone is deemed medium-sized. V usage is TRBV13 and J usage is TRBJ2-1; D not resolved. In germline, CDR1 is PRHDT, CDR2 FYEKMQ (reference sequence). Trimming took off 1 base at V and 3 bases at J, with 7 bases between the two ends. The CDR3 sequence is 14 residues long. Here the CDR3 DNA reads TGTGCCAGCAGCTTAGAGCCTAACTACAATGAGCAGTTCTTC. This translates into CASSLEPNYNEQFF.

This clone was seen just once. In DNA, the CDR3 is TGTGCCAGCAGCTTAGCTTCGTATGAAAAACTGTTTTTT. Residues: CASSLASYEKLFF. The V gene is TRBV7-9, the J gene TRBJ1-4; D is unresolved. CDR1 and CDR2 (germline): SEHNR, FQNEAQ (reference sequence). The CDR3 contains 13 residues. V was trimmed by 0 bases and J by 6 bases, leaving 5 bases between them.

The V call is TRBV18, the J call TRBJ1-2, with 8 positions matching TRBD1. With V trimmed by 4 bases and J by 4 bases, 14 bases remained unmatched. Germline values: CDR1 KGHSH, CDR2 LQKENI. The CDR3 totals 17 residues. CDR3 in amino acids: CASSLTGTGTLLYGYTF. CDR3 nucleotide sequence: TGTGCCAGCTCACTAACCGGGACAGGTACCCTCCTCTATGGCTACACCTTC.

The chain joins TRBV4-1 to TRBJ2-1, with 7 bases fitting TRBD2. J was trimmed by 5 bases and V by 4 bases; bases with no gene match: 14. CDR1 MGHRA and CDR2 YSYEKL come from the germline V gene. The CDR3 has 17 residues. As DNA, the CDR3 is TGCGCCAGCAGCCGATTACGGGGCGGGAGTGGGGACAATGAGCAGTTCTTC. The encoded protein is CASSRLRGGSGDNEQFF.